This T cell receptor (beta chain) stems from a study of post-analysis software for immune sequencing data. Whole-study findings and limits: Significantly lower normalized Chao1 diversity was seen in multiple sclerosis patients than in controls.

cDNA libraries for TCR beta contained unique molecular identifiers. Each batch of about 1 to 11 million T cells produced around 460,000 cDNA molecules. MiXCR, run by TCRdb on the PCR reads, gives a single entry per CDR3 protein. The top ten hold roughly 1.6% of the sample, which has over 150,000 distinct CDR3 sequences, over 25% seen once. About this clonotype: Its antigen is undetermined. Sequence at one end of the junction differs from germline and may be a read error.

The sample consisted of blood. The sequence was collected from a girl under 18 with multiple sclerosis.

CDR3 loop: CASSPPSASLSSYNEQFF. CDR3 bases: TGTGCTAGCTCACCACCGTCGGCGTCTCTTAGCTCCTACAATGAGCAGTTCTTC. This chain connects TRBV18 to TRBJ2-1; D gene unclear. Germline V gene data show CDR1 as KGHSH and CDR2 as LQKENI. The CDR3 covers 18 residues.